This T cell receptor beta chain was recorded in a study of cytomegalovirus exposure and HLA in healthy donors. With respect to this clone: The target antigen is unknown.

This CDR3 spans 15 amino acids. V lost 3 bases, J lost 1 base, and 12 bases lay in between. Germline V gives CDR1 LGHNA, CDR2 YNFKEQ. Overall study findings and caveats: Reportedly, TCR beta sequences accurately predicted HLA-A and HLA-B alleles in most subjects. In a later analysis, across HLA loci, associated TCR counts were highest for DRB1, lowest for HLA-C.

The PCR ran on 60 Vbeta and 13 Jbeta primers. Assay: immunoSEQ multiplex PCR; the TCRdb copy retains only in-frame clones and omits some. The profile shows 40,000 to 55,000 clones, about two thirds of them singletons. The sequenced sample was PBMCs. The chain recombines TRBV4-2 with TRBJ1-1; no firm D call. The TCR sequence derives from a man aged 55 to 70 in good health and CMV-seropositive. The CDR3: CASSQLQRQNTEAFF. For the CDR3, the DNA is TGTGCCAGCAGCCAGTTACAGAGACAGAACACTGAAGCTTTCTTT.